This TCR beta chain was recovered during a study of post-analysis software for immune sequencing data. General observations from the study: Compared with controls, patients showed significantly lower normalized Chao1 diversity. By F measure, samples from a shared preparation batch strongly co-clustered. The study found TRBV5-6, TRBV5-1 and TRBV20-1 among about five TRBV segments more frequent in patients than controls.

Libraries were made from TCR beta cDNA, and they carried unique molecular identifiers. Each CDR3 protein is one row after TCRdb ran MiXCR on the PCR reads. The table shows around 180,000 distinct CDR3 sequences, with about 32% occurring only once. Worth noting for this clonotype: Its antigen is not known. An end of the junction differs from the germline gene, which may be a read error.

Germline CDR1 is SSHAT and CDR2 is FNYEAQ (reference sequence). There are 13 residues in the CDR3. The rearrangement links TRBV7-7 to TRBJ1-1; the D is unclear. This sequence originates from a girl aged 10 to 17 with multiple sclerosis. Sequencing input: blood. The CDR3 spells CASSRSLNTEAFF. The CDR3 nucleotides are TGTGCTAGCAGCCGCTCGTTGAACACTGAAGCTTTCTTT.